Listed below are T cell receptor beta chains from one sample, sequenced in a study of OX40 agonist ivuxolimab in advanced cancers. The method was immunoSEQ multiplex PCR; TCRdb's version includes in-frame clones alone and lacks a portion of them. Of some 40,000 clones listed, roughly nine tenths are singletons. Specimen: CD4+ or CD8+ T cells sorted from blood, collected in a trial of the OX40 agonist ivuxolimab. All receptors derive from an adult with an advanced solid tumor such as melanoma, head and neck, liver or kidney cancer. CDR3s include the opening cysteine and the closing phenylalanine or tryptophan. D genes are given only for firm matches. Only part of the rows carry a size: once, few, many, or a class if the clone is expanded.

j_gene	d_gene	abundance	v_gene	CDR3nt	CDR3aa
TRBJ1-6	.	once	TRBV19	TGTGCCAGTAGCGCTCCCAGGGGTTTCAATTCACCCCTCCACTTT	CASSAPRGFNSPLHF
TRBJ2-7	.	few	TRBV7-6	TGTGCCAGCAGCTTAGCGCTTGACAGTGCTGCCTACGAGCAGTACTTC	CASSLALDSAAYEQYF
TRBJ1-1	.	.	TRBV6-1	TGTGCCAGCAGTGAAGTTAAATACGGGAACACTGAAGCTTTCTTT	CASSEVKYGNTEAFF
TRBJ1-1	.	.	TRBV4-3	TGCGCCAGCAGCCAAGATTCGGGCACTGAAGCTTTCTTT	CASSQDSGTEAFF
TRBJ1-3	.	.	TRBV29-1	TGCAGCGTTGTTCCCCCGGGCTCTGGAAACACCATATATTTT	CSVVPPGSGNTIYF
TRBJ1-1	.	.	TRBV7-2	TGTGCCAGCAGCTTAAATTTGCCAGGAACTGAAGCTTTCTTT	CASSLNLPGTEAFF
TRBJ2-1	.	.	TRBV5-6	TGTGCCAGCAGCTTAGGGACTTGGAATGAGCAGTTCTTC	CASSLGTWNEQFF
TRBJ2-7	.	.	TRBV2	TGTGCCAGCAGTGAATCCATTGGGGGCCCTTGGGACGAGCAGTACTTC	CASSESIGGPWDEQYF
TRBJ2-2	.	.	TRBV14	TGTGCCAGCAGCCAAGATCTTTGGGGTCTCAACACCGGGGAGCTGTTTTTT	CASSQDLWGLNTGELFF
TRBJ1-1	.	.	TRBV6-5	TGTGCCAGCAGTTACTCACAGCTGACTGAAGCTTTCTTT	CASSYSQLTEAFF
TRBJ2-1	.	.	TRBV7-9	TGTGCCAGCAGCTTAGGGCAGGGACCAGATTTTGAGCAGTTCTTC	CASSLGQGPDFEQFF
TRBJ1-2	.	.	TRBV6-5	TGTGCCAGCAGTTACGGGGAGGATGGCTACACCTTC	CASSYGEDGYTF
TRBJ1-4	.	once	TRBV6-5	TGTGCCAGCAGTTACTCGTCAGGAACTAATGAAAAACTGTTTTTT	CASSYSSGTNEKLFF
TRBJ2-5	TRBD1	.	TRBV11-2	TGTGCCAGCAGCTCGCCGACAGGGGGGGGAGAGACCCAGTACTTC	CASSSPTGGGETQYF
TRBJ1-1	.	.	TRBV19	TGTGCCAGTAGTATCGCTATTGGCGACACTGAAGCTTTCTTT	CASSIAIGDTEAFF
TRBJ2-1	TRBD2	.	TRBV27	TGTGCCAGCAGTTTATTTCTAGCGGGACCCGACTCCTACAATGAGCAGTTCTTC	CASSLFLAGPDSYNEQFF
TRBJ2-7	.	.	TRBV20-1	TGCAGTGCTACAGGGTCCTACGAGCAGTACTTC	CSATGSYEQYF
TRBJ2-7	TRBD1	.	TRBV6-5	TGTGCCAGCAGTGACCGGGACAGGGTTTACGAGCAGTACTTC	CASSDRDRVYEQYF
TRBJ2-3	TRBD2	.	TRBV7-2	TGTGCCAGCAGCTCCCCGGAGGGGAGGGTCTACGCCACAGATACGCAGTATTTT	CASSSPEGRVYATDTQYF
TRBJ1-2	.	.	TRBV4-1	TGCGCCAGCAGCCAAGATAACGAGAACGTAGCTAACTATGGCTACACCTTC	CASSQDNENVANYGYTF
TRBJ2-1	TRBD2	few	TRBV23-1	TGCGCCAGCAGTCAATCGGTAGCGGGGGGACGCGAGCAGTTCTTC	CASSQSVAGGREQFF
TRBJ1-1	.	.	TRBV7-2	TGTGCCAGCAGCTTAGGGTATAACACTGAAGCTTTCTTT	CASSLGYNTEAFF
TRBJ1-3	.	.	TRBV11-2	TGTGCCAGCAGCTTAGTGTTTGGGGGAAACACCATATATTTT	CASSLVFGGNTIYF
TRBJ1-6	.	.	TRBV7-2	TGTGCCAGCAGCTTAGCGTTTTCGGCAGGGTCAAAAAATTCACCCCTCCACTTT	CASSLAFSAGSKNSPLHF
TRBJ2-3	.	.	TRBV2	TGTGTCAGCAGTGATCAGGCGGGGCGAAGATACACAGATACGCAGTATTTT	CVSSDQAGRRYTDTQYF
TRBJ2-7	.	.	TRBV30	TGTGCCTGGAGTGTAATAGGGGACTCCTACGAGCAGTACTTC	CAWSVIGDSYEQYF
TRBJ1-1	.	.	TRBV27	TGTGCCAGCAGATCCGGTGGACCGAGTGAAGCTTTCTTT	CASRSGGPSEAFF
TRBJ2-5	TRBD2	.	TRBV10-1	TGCGCCAGCAGTGAAGTCGGGACTAGCGCCGAGACCCAGTACTTC	CASSEVGTSAETQYF
TRBJ1-2	.	few	TRBV10-1	TGCGCCAGCAGTTCAGGGGTCGGCTACACCTTC	CASSSGVGYTF
TRBJ2-1	TRBD2	once	TRBV7-9	TGTGCCAGCAGCTCCAATAGCGGGGGCCCACCGTTTGAGCAGTTCTTC	CASSSNSGGPPFEQFF
TRBJ1-1	.	.	TRBV7-6	TGTGCCAGCAGCCCGACGGGGTACACTGAAGCTTTCTTT	CASSPTGYTEAFF
TRBJ2-2	.	.	TRBV9	TGTGCCAGCGAACGGGACTCCTTGAACACCGGGGAGCTGTTTTTT	CASERDSLNTGELFF
TRBJ2-2	TRBD2	.	TRBV14	TGTGCCAGCAGAGACAGCGGGGGGGCCACCGGGGAGCTGTTTTTT	CASRDSGGATGELFF
TRBJ1-1	.	.	TRBV4-3	TGCGCCAGCAGCCAAGGAAAAGGGGAAAACCGGGAGGACACTGAAGCTTTCTTT	CASSQGKGENREDTEAFF
TRBJ1-2	.	.	TRBV4-3	TGCGCCAGCAGCCAAGCCGGAGTAGCGGGAAGCTATGGCTACACCTTC	CASSQAGVAGSYGYTF
TRBJ2-7	.	.	TRBV29-1	TGCAGCGGAACAGGGTTCGAGTACGAGCAGTACTTC	CSGTGFEYEQYF
TRBJ2-5	TRBD2	.	TRBV7-8	TGTGCCAGCAGCTCCGGGACTATTCAAGAGACCCAGTACTTC	CASSSGTIQETQYF